This T cell receptor beta chain was retrieved from a study of spatial heterogeneity in lung cancer. TCRdb reprocessed the 5' RACE reads via MiXCR and lists one record per CDR3 protein. The sample contains some 100,000 distinct CDR3 sequences, 9.5% to 15% of which appear only once. This clonotype was observed at least ten times. Germline CDR1 SGHNT, CDR2 YYREEE (reference sequence). The CDR3 contains 15 residues. V gave up 3 bases and J gave up 1 base, with 13 bases separating them. The time point: sample taken at primary tumor resection. The specimen comprised PBMCs, sampled at surgery. This sequence originates from a male donor with early-stage non-small cell lung cancer. The chain is built from TRBV5-4 and TRBJ1-1; D ambiguous. CDR3 protein: CASSSPTTSNTEAFF. CDR3 DNA sequence: TGTGCCAGCAGCTCCCCCACAACCTCGAACACTGAAGCTTTCTTT.